At least ten counts were recorded for the clone carrying this T cell receptor (beta chain). The data stem from a study of T cells in Graves' hyperthyroidism and ophthalmopathy. The V and J ends lost 6 bases and 2 bases respectively, with 13 bases between them. The CDR3 has 13 residues. The germline CDR1 and CDR2 sequences are DFQATT and SNEGSKA (reference sequence). The investigators amplified TCR beta CDR3 regions from RNA transcripts. First-round RT-PCR with HTBI primers amplified the TCR CDR3 region. TCRdb reprocessed the multiplex PCR reads with MiXCR, giving one entry per CDR3 protein. The sample shows about 400,000 distinct CDR3 sequences, approximately 15% of them seen only once.

The clonotype comes from a woman under 30 with Graves' hyperthyroidism. The genes are TRBV20-1 and TRBJ2-5; D unclear. Sequenced: blood. The CDR3 here is CSAIIGSQETQYF. The CDR3 region has the DNA TGCAGTGCAATTATAGGTTCACAAGAGACCCAGTACTTC.